This T cell receptor (beta chain) was observed in a study of OX40 agonist ivuxolimab in advanced cancers. The germline V gene has CDR1 SGDLS and CDR2 YYNGEE. V gave up 4 bases and J gave up 6 bases; unmatched junction bases: 6. The CDR3 has 15 residues. The repertoire was sequenced with immunoSEQ multiplex PCR; TCRdb's copy has only in-frame clones and lacks some. This table holds under 20,000 clones, about nine tenths found once. Patients with a history of autoimmune disease or on systemic immunosuppression were excluded. This TCR was sampled from an adult with an advanced solid tumor such as melanoma, head and neck, liver or kidney cancer. The material sequenced was CD4+ or CD8+ T cells sorted from blood, taken in a trial of the OX40 agonist ivuxolimab. The rearrangement links TRBV9 to TRBJ2-1; TRBD2 matches at 11 bases. In DNA form, the CDR3 reads TGTGCCAGCAGCTATAATCTAGCGGGAGGCAATGAGCAGTTCTTC. Translated, it gives CASSYNLAGGNEQFF.